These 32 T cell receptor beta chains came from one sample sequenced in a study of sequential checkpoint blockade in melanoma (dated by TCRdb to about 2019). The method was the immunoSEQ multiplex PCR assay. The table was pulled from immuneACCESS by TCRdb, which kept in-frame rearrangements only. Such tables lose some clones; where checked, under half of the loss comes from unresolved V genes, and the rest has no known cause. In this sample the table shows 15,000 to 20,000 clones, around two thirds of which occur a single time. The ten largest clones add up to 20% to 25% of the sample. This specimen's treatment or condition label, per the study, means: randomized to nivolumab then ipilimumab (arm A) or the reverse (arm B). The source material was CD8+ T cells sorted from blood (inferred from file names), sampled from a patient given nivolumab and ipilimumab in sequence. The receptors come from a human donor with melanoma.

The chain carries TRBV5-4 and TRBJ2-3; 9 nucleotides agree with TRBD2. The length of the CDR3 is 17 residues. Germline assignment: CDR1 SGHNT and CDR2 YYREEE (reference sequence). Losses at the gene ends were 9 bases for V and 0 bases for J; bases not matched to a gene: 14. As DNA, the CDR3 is TGTGCCATGACGGGGGAGAGCGGGGGGACTAGCACAGATACGCAGTATTTT. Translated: CAMTGESGGTSTDTQYF.

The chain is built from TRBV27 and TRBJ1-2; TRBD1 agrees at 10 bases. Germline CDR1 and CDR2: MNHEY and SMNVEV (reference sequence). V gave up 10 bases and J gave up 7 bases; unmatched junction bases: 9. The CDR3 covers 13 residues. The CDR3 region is CATGIGQGGGYTF. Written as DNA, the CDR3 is TGTGCCACCGGAATCGGACAGGGGGGTGGCTACACCTTC.

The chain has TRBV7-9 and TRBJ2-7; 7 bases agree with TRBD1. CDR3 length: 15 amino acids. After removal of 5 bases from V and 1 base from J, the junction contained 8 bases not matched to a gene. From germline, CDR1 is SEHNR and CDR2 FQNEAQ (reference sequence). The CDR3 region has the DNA TGTGCCAGCAGCGGGGTTCGGGACAGTTCCTACGAGCAGTACGTC. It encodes CASSGVRDSSYEQYV.

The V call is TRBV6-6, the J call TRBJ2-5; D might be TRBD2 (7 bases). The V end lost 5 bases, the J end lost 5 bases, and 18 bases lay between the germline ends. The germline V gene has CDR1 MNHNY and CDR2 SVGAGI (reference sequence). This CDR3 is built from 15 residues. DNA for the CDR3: TGTGCCAGCAGTCCCTCCGGGGGGCGCCAGGAGACCCAGTACTTC. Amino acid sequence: CASSPSGGRQETQYF.

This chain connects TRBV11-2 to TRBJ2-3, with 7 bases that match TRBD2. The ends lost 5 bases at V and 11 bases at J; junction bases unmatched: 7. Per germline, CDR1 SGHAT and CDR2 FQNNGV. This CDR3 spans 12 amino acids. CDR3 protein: CASSQTSQGQYF. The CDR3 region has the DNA TGTGCCAGCAGCCAGACTAGCCAAGGGCAGTATTTT.

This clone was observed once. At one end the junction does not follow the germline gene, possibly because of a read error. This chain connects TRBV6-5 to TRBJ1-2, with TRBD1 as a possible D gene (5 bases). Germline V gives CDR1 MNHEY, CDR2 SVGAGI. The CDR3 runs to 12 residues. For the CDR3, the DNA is TGTGCCAGCACCCAATTGGGGCATGGCCACACCTTC. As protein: CASTQLGHGHTF.

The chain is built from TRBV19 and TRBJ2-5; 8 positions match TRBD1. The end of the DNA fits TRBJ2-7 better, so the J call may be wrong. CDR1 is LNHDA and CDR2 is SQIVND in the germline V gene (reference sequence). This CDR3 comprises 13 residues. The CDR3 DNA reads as TGTGCCAGCAGCGACAGGGGTGACGACGAGCAGTACTTC. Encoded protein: CASSDRGDDEQYF.

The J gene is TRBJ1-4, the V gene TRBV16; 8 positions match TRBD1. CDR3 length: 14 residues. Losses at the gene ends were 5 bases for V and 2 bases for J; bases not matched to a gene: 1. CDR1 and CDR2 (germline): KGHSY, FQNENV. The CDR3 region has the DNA TGTGCCAGCAGCTGGACAGGGACTAATGAAAAACTGTTTTTT. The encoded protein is CASSWTGTNEKLFF.

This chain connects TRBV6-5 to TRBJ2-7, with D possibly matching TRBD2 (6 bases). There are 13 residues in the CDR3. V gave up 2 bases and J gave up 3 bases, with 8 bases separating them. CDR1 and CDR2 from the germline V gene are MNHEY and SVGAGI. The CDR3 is CASSYRGNYEQYF. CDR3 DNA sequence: TGTGCCAGCAGTTACCGGGGGAACTACGAGCAGTACTTC.

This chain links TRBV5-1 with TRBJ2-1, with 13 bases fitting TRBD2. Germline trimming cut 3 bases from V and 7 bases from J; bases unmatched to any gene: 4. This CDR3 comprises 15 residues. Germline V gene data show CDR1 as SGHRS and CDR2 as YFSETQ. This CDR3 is CASSWTSGGTNEQFF. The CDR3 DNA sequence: TGCGCCAGCAGCTGGACTAGCGGGGGTACAAATGAGCAGTTCTTC. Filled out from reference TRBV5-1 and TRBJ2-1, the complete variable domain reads KAGVTQTPRYLIKTRGQQVTLSCSPISGHRSVSWYQQTPGQGLQFLFEYFSETQRNKGNFPGRFSGRQFSNSRSEMNVSTLELGDSALYLCASSWTSGGTNEQFFGPGTRLTVL.

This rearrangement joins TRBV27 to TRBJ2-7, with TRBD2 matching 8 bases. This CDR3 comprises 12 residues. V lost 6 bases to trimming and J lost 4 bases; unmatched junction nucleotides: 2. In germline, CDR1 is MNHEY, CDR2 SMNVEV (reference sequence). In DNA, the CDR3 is TGTGCCAGCAGAAGCGGGGGTTACGAGCAGTACTTC. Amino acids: CASRSGGYEQYF.

CDR3 DNA: TGTGCCAGCAGCTTGGGACTAACTTCTGGGGCCAACGTCCTGACTTTC. It is translated as CASSLGLTSGANVLTF. The rearrangement uses TRBV5-4 and TRBJ2-6, with TRBD2 as a possible D gene (5 bases). Trimming shortened V by 0 bases and J by 1 base, and 8 bases separated the two germline ends. Germline V gene sequence: CDR1 SGHNT, CDR2 YYREEE (reference sequence). The CDR3 is 16 amino acids.

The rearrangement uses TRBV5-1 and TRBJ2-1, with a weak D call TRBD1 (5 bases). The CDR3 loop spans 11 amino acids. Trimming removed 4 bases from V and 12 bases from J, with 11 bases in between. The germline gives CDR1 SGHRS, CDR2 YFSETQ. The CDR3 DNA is TGCGCCAGCAGCCTTCAGGGTTGGCAGTTCTTC. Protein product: CASSLQGWQFF.

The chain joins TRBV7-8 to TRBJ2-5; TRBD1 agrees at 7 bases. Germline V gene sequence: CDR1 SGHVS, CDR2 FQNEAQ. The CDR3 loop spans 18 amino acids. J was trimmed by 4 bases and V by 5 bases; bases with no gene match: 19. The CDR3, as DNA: TGTGCCAGCAGCCCTCGAGAGGGGGTCAGATCAGGGGGAGAGACCCAGTACTTC. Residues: CASSPREGVRSGGETQYF. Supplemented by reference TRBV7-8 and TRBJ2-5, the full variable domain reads GAGVSQSPRYKVAKRGQDVALRCDPISGHVSLFWYQQALGQGPEFLTYFQNEAQLDKSGLPSDRFFAERPEGSVSTLKIQRTQQEDSAVYLCASSPREGVRSGGETQYFGPGTRLLVL.

In DNA, the CDR3 is TGCGCCAGCAGCCAAGTTTGGTGGGGGGGGACCACCGGGGAGCTGTTTTTT. It codes for CASSQVWWGGTTGELFF. The V gene is TRBV4-1, the J gene TRBJ2-2; 7 nucleotides agree with TRBD2. The CDR3 totals 17 residues. J was trimmed by 4 bases and V by 1 base; bases with no gene match: 9. Germline V CDR1 and CDR2: MGHRA, YSYEKL.

The CDR3 sequence: CASSLAGTDQETQYF. CDR3 nucleotide sequence: TGTGCCAGCAGCTTAGCCGGGACAGATCAAGAGACCCAGTACTTC. The chain combines TRBV7-6 with TRBJ2-5, with 7 bases that match TRBD1. CDR1 and CDR2 (germline): SGHVS, FNYEAQ. The CDR3 extends over 15 amino acids. V dropped 0 bases and J dropped 2; count of bases not matched to a gene: 3.

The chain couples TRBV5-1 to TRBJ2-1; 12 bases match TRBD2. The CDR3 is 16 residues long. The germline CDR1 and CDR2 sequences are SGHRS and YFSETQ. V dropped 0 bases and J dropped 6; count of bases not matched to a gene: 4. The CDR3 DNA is TGCGCCAGCAGCTTGGGGGCGGGACTAGCGGGCAATGAGCAGTTCTTC. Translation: CASSLGAGLAGNEQFF.

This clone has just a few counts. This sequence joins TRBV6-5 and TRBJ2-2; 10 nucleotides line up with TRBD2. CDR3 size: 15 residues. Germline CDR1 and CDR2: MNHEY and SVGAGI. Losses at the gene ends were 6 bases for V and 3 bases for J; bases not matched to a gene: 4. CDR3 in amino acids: CASSRGTSDTGELFF. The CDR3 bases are TGTGCCAGCAGCCGGGGGACTAGCGACACCGGGGAGCTGTTTTTT.

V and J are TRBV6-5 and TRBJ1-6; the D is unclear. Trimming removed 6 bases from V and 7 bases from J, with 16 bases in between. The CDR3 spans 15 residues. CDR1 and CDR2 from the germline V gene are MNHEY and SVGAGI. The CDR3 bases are TGTGCCAGCAGAGCTCTCTTAGGAGGGAATTCACCCCTCCACTTT. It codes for CASRALLGGNSPLHF.

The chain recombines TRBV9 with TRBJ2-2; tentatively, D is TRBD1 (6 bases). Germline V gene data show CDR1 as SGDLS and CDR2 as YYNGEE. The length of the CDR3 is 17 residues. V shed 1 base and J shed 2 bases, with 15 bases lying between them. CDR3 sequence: CASSVSIDRPNTGELFF. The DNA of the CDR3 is TGTGCCAGCAGCGTATCCATTGACAGGCCAAACACCGGGGAGCTGTTTTTT.

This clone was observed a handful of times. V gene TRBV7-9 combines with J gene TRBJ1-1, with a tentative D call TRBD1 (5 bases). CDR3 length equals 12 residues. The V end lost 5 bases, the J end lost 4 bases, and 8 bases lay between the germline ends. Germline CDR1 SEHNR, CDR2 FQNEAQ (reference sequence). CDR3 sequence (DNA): TGTGCCAGCAGCGCAGGGTCCACTGAAGCTTTCTTT. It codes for CASSAGSTEAFF.

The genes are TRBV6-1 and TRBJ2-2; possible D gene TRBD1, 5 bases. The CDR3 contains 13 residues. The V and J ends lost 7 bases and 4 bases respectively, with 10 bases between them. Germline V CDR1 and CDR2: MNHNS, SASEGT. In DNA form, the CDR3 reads TGTGCCAGCACAGGGTATGGCACCGGGGAGCTGTTTTTT. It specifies CASTGYGTGELFF.

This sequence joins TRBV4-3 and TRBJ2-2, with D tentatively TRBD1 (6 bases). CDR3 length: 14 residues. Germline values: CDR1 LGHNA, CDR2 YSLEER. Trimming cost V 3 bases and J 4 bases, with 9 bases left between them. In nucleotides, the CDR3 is TGCGCCAGCAGCCAGGGACACCTCACCGGGGAGCTGTTTTTT. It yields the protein CASSQGHLTGELFF.

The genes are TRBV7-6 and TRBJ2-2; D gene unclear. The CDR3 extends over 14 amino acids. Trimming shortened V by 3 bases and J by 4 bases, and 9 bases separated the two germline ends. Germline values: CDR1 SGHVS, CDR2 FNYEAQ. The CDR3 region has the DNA TGTGCCAGCAGCTTGAGGCTAGTCACCGGGGAGCTGTTTTTT. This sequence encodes CASSLRLVTGELFF.

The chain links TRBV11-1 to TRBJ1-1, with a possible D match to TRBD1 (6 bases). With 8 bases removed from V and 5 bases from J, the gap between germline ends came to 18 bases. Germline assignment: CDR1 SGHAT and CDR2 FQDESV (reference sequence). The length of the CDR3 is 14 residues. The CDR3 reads CASSLGGAGTEAFF. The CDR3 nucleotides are TGTGCCAGCTCACTAGGGGGAGCGGGGACTGAAGCTTTCTTT. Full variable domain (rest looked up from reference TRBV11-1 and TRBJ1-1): EAEVAQSPRYKITEKSQAVAFWCDPISGHATLYWYRQILGQGPELLVQFQDESVVDDSQLPKDRFSAERLKGVDSTLKIQPAELGDSAMYLCASSLGGAGTEAFFGQGTRLTVV.

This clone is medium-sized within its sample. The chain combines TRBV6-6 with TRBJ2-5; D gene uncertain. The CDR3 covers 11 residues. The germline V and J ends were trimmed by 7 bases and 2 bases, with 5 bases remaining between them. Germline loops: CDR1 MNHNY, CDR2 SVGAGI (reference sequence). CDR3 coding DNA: TGTGCCAGCACCCTTCAAGAGACCCAGTACTTC. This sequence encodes CASTLQETQYF.

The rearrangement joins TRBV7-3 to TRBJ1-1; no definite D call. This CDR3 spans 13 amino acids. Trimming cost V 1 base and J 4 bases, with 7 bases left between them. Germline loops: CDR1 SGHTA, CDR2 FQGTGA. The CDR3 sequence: CASSLMGLTEAFF. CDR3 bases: TGTGCCAGCAGCTTAATGGGCCTCACTGAAGCTTTCTTT.

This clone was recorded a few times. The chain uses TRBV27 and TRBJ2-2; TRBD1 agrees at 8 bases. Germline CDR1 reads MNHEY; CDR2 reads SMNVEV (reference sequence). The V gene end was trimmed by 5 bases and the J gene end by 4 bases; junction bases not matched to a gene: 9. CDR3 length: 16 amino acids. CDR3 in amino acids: CASSAADRVSTGELFF. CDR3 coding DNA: TGTGCCAGCAGTGCGGCGGACAGGGTGAGCACCGGGGAGCTGTTTTTT.

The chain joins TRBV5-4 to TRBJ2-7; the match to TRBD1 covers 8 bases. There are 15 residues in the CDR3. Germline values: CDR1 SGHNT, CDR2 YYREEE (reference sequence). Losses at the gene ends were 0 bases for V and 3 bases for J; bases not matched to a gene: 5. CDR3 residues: CASSLGQGRSYEQYF. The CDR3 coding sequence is TGTGCCAGCAGCTTGGGACAGGGGAGAAGCTACGAGCAGTACTTC.

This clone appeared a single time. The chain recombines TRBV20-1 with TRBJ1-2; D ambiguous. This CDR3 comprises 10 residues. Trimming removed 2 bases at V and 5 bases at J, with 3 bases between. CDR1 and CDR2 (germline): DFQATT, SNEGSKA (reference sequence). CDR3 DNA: TGCAGTGCTAGACTTTATGGCTACACCTTC. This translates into CSARLYGYTF.

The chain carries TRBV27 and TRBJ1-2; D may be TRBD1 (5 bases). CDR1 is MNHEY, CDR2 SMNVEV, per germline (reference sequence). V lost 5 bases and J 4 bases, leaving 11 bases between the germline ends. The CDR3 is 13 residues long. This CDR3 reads CASSPGGTYGYTF. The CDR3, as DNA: TGTGCCAGCAGTCCGGGGGGGACCTATGGCTACACCTTC.

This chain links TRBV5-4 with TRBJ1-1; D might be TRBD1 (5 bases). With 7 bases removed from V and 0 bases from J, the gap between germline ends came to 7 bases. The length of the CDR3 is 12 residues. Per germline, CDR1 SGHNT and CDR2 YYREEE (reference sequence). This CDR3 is CASQGMNTEAFF. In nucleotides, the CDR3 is TGTGCCAGCCAGGGAATGAACACTGAAGCTTTCTTT.